Described below is a single T cell receptor beta chain sequence and its context. Its antigen is still unknown. These data originate in a study of post-analysis software for immune sequencing data. General observations from the study: Five TRBV segments occurring more often in patients than controls included TRBV5-6, TRBV5-1 and TRBV20-1.

The V gene's germline CDR1 is SGHRS and CDR2 YFSETQ. This CDR3 comprises 16 residues. V shed 0 bases and J 0 bases; nucleotides not matched to a gene: 3. Unique molecular identifiers were built into the TCR beta cDNA libraries. MiXCR was run by TCRdb on the PCR reads, yielding one entry per CDR3 protein. The data hold about 810,000 distinct CDR3 sequences, with approximately 50% observed a single time. The receptor was isolated from a girl aged 5-17 years with multiple sclerosis. Sequenced sample: blood. The chain uses TRBV5-1 and TRBJ2-7; 10 bases are shared with TRBD2. As DNA, the CDR3 is TGCGCCAGCAGCTTGGATAGGACTAGCGGCTCCTACGAGCAGTACTTC. The encoded protein is CASSLDRTSGSYEQYF.